One and the same sample provided the 4 T cell receptor beta chains below, sequenced in a study of blood T cell repertoires in COVID-19. Data came from immunoSEQ multiplex PCR; TCRdb stores just in-frame clones and leaves some out. The table records around 140,000 clones, approximately 90% of them present only once. The sample taken for sequencing was peripheral blood. All receptors derive from a man aged 55 to 70 with COVID-19, enrolled during active disease.

The chain has TRBV19 and TRBJ2-7, with 9 bases matching TRBD1. V gave up 3 bases and J gave up 2 bases; unmatched junction bases: 2. CDR3 size: 14 residues. In germline, CDR1 is LNHDA, CDR2 SQIVND (reference sequence). CDR3 protein: CASSMGQGPYEQYF. The CDR3 DNA follows: TGTGCCAGTAGTATGGGACAGGGTCCCTACGAGCAGTACTTC. The whole variable domain, remainder taken from reference TRBV19 and TRBJ2-7, is DGGITQSPKYLFRKEGQNVTLSCEQNLNHDAMYWYRQDPGQGLRLIYYSQIVNDFQKGDIAEGYSVSREKKESFPLTVTSAQKNPTAFYLCASSMGQGPYEQYFGPGTRLTVT.

V and J are TRBV5-1 and TRBJ2-3, with 12 bases matching TRBD1. After removal of 8 bases from V and 6 bases from J, the junction contained 7 bases not matched to a gene. The V gene's germline CDR1 is SGHRS and CDR2 YFSETQ. This CDR3 contains 14 residues. CDR3 DNA sequence: TGCGCCAGTACCGGGACAGGGGGCAGGGATACGCAGTATTTT. Protein sequence: CASTGTGGRDTQYF.

The genes are TRBV24-1 and TRBJ1-2, with D hard to call. This CDR3 is built from 12 residues. V dropped 1 base and J dropped 7 bases, with 6 bases sitting between them. Germline V gene lookup returns CDR1 KGHDR and CDR2 SFDVKD. The CDR3 reads CATSDLAAGYTF. The CDR3 DNA sequence: TGTGCCACCAGTGATTTAGCGGCTGGCTACACCTTC.

The chain employs TRBV14 and TRBJ2-3, with TRBD1 identical over 7 bases. Germline CDR1 is SGHDN and CDR2 is FVKESK. V shed 4 bases and J 2 bases; nucleotides not matched to a gene: 3. The CDR3 covers 14 residues. This chain's CDR3 is CASSLGTATDTQYF. The CDR3 DNA reads as TGTGCCAGCAGCCTCGGGACAGCCACAGATACGCAGTATTTT.